This is a list of T cell receptor beta chains from one sample in a study of T cell repertoires and HLA-DP antigens. Sequenced by immunoSEQ multiplex PCR; TCRdb stores in-frame clones only, minus some. The sample carries about 89,000 clones, roughly 86% recorded once. These receptors have no known antigen. Sample: CD4+ T cells from PBMCs. Every receptor here comes from a man aged 50 to 59 in good health and CMV-seronegative. Both conserved end residues are trimmed from each CDR3.

J	V	CDR3
TRBJ1-1	TRBV6-5	ASSASSGRTEAF
TRBJ2-5	TRBV4-2	ASSQVNGGEETQY
TRBJ1-5	TRBV19	ASGVTGGNQPQH
TRBJ2-7	TRBV18	ASSPGGPPYEQY
TRBJ2-5	TRBV11-3	ASSQTTGGEETQY
TRBJ1-1	TRBV14	ASSQVRRAEAF
TRBJ1-2	TRBV5-8	ASSLYGSDRGYT
TRBJ2-7	TRBV27	ASSPRGRSLEQY
TRBJ2-5	TRBV11-1	ASSQGTEIKNRETQY
TRBJ2-7	TRBV28	ASSFNLAVLSYEQY
TRBJ2-4	TRBV7-9	ASSSGLAGVPKNIQY
TRBJ2-2	TRBV10-3	AISESSGRPLYTGELF
TRBJ2-7	TRBV6-1	ATFGGAGEQY
TRBJ2-2	TRBV19	ASSIVVGGGNTGELF
TRBJ2-7	TRBV5-4	ASSSGLAGGGQNEQY
TRBJ2-7	TRBV6-5	ASSLGTGYEQY
TRBJ2-7	TRBV9	ASSVGSNSYEQY
TRBJ2-2	TRBV11-1	ASSLAGNTGELF
TRBJ2-7	TRBV6-5	ASSPELGEQY
TRBJ2-5	TRBV10-2	ASSDKGRGETQY
TRBJ2-3	TRBV6-5	ASTGLGDTQY
TRBJ2-1	TRBV11-2	ASSLLANEQF
TRBJ1-1	TRBV30	AWTPGQVLNTEAF
TRBJ2-7	TRBV2	ASSAGTTAYEQY
TRBJ1-5	TRBV6-5	ASNPPGGQPQH
TRBJ2-1	TRBV30	ACHHGETSYNEQF
TRBJ2-5	TRBV5-5	ASSPPGGREETQY
TRBJ2-7	TRBV4-3	ASSRGAGGYEQY
TRBJ1-5	TRBV19	ASSMQLNSNQPQH
TRBJ2-5	TRBV5-1	ASRSNGRLGETQY
TRBJ2-5	TRBV14	ASSQGLGRRNQETQY